Listed below are T cell receptor beta chains from one sample, sequenced in a study of blood T cells in healthy people across ages. Using its own MiXCR run on the 5' RACE reads, TCRdb lists one record per CDR3 protein. This table holds over a million distinct CDR3 sequences, around 43% found once. The sample taken for sequencing was blood. Every receptor here comes from an older woman in good health. CDR3s include the opening cysteine and the closing phenylalanine or tryptophan. The D gene is left open where the match is weak. Expanded clones get a size class; other rows say once, few or many, or leave the size out.

D,V,J,size,DNA,CDR3
.,TRBV20-1,TRBJ2-7,.,TGCAGTACCTGGGACCCAGGGGACCCCTACGAGCAGTACTTC,CSTWDPGDPYEQYF
.,TRBV20-1,TRBJ2-1,.,TGCAGTGCTAGGAGCTGGCGGCACTCCTACAATGAGCAGTTCTTC,CSARSWRHSYNEQFF
TRBD2,TRBV4-1,TRBJ2-1,.,TGTGCCGGCAGCCAAGCCGGGACTAGGCGGCCGAGGTTCTTC,CAGSQAGTRRPRFF
TRBD2,TRBV7-6,TRBJ2-5,.,TGTGCCAGCAGTACCACAGGAGGCCGGGCGGGAGAGCAGTACTTC,CASSTTGGRAGEQYF
TRBD2,TRBV6-5,TRBJ2-5,few,TGTGCCAGCAAACTGGGAGGGAACCTACGGGAGACCCAGTACTTC,CASKLGGNLRETQYF
TRBD1,TRBV9,TRBJ1-2,many,TGTGCCAGCAGCGTAGGCGGGACAGGCCTTTCCTATGGCTACACCTTC,CASSVGGTGLSYGYTF
.,TRBV6-6,TRBJ2-7,many,TGTGCCAGCAGTCCGCAAGGTGGATCCTACGAGCAGTACTTC,CASSPQGGSYEQYF
.,TRBV11-1,TRBJ2-3,.,TGTGCCAGCAGCGGGACACAGAGCACAGATACGCAGTATTTT,CASSGTQSTDTQYF
.,TRBV5-1,TRBJ1-5,.,TGCGCCAGCAGCCGAGGGGGTCAAAGCAATCAGCCCCAGCATTTT,CASSRGGQSNQPQHF
TRBD2,TRBV11-2,TRBJ2-3,.,TGTGCCAGCAGCTTAGATGCGGGAGGGGTGGATACGCAGTATTTT,CASSLDAGGVDTQYF
.,TRBV29-1,TRBJ1-2,few,TGCAGCGTTGTGGGGACTAACTATGGCTACACCTTC,CSVVGTNYGYTF
TRBD1,TRBV10-1,TRBJ2-3,few,TGCGCCAGCAGTACCACAGGGGGCTCTGGAGATACGCAGTATTTT,CASSTTGGSGDTQYF
.,TRBV6-5,TRBJ1-2,.,TGTGCCAGCAGAAGAACCGAAGAAGTGGTATATGGCTACACCTTC,CASRRTEEVVYGYTF
.,TRBV21-1,TRBJ2-7,.,TGTGCCAGCAGCAGGACGGGACAGGGCTACGAGCAGTACTTC,CASSRTGQGYEQYF
.,TRBV5-1,TRBJ1-2,.,TGCGCCAGCAGCTTGGCTCTAGGGGAAAACTATGGCTACACCTTC,CASSLALGENYGYTF
.,TRBV29-1,TRBJ2-5,.,TGCGGCGTTGAAGATCCGCGAGGACCGGGCCCGCAGTACTTC,CGVEDPRGPGPQYF
TRBD2,TRBV10-3,TRBJ2-1,.,TGTGCCATCGAGCGGGAGGGCCCTAATGAGCAGTTCTTC,CAIEREGPNEQFF
TRBD1,TRBV4-2,TRBJ1-3,.,TGTGCCAGCAGCCAAGGGGCTACAGGGGGCGGAAACACCATATATTTT,CASSQGATGGGNTIYF
.,TRBV30,TRBJ1-2,.,TGTGCCTCTAGTTCCTTTGATGGCTACACCTTC,CASSSFDGYTF
.,TRBV6-6,TRBJ2-5,.,TGTGCCAGCAGTTCTGAGAGGTACGTGCAGTACTTC,CASSSERYVQYF
.,TRBV20-1,TRBJ1-5,.,TGCAGTGCTAGAGTGGGGGACACACATCAGCCCCAGCATTTT,CSARVGDTHQPQHF
.,TRBV27,TRBJ2-7,once,TGTGCCAGCAGTAAATACGTGGCCTCGCGTGAGCAGTACTTC,CASSKYVASREQYF
TRBD1,TRBV9,TRBJ2-4,.,TGTGCCAGCTCCACCGGGACAGGGGGCTCTGAGCAGTACTTC,CASSTGTGGSEQYF
.,TRBV9,TRBJ2-5,many,TGTGCCAGCAGCGTAGTGGGCTTAGGGGTACAAGAGACCCAGTACTTC,CASSVVGLGVQETQYF
TRBD1,TRBV20-1,TRBJ1-4,.,TGCAGTGCTCTACTTCCCGGGACAGGGGGTAGAAAACTGTTTTTT,CSALLPGTGGRKLFF
.,TRBV12-3/TRBV12-4,TRBJ2-4,.,TGTGCCAGCAGTTCGTTGTACCCCGAGAGAGAGAAAAACATTCAGTACTTC,CASSSLYPEREKNIQYF
.,TRBV6-4,TRBJ2-3,many,TGTGCCAGCAGGATAGACTGTGCGGATACGCAGTATTTT,CASRIDCADTQYF
.,TRBV10-3,TRBJ2-1,.,TGTGCCATCGGTGAGGGTTTAGAGCAGTTCTTC,CAIGEGLEQFF
TRBD1,TRBV20-1,TRBJ2-1,.,TGCAGTGTCACGACAGGGGAAGTCTACAATGAGCAGTTCTTC,CSVTTGEVYNEQFF
.,TRBV7-9,TRBJ2-7,.,TGTGCCAGCAGTTCTACTTTCCCCGGCCGTAGCTCCTACGAGCAGTACTTC,CASSSTFPGRSSYEQYF
TRBD1,TRBV12-3/TRBV12-4,TRBJ2-5,few,TGTGCCAGCAGTTCCCAGGGACAGGGGGCACAAGAGACCCAGTACTTC,CASSSQGQGAQETQYF
TRBD1,TRBV28,TRBJ1-5,.,TGTGCCAGCAGTTTGGGGACAGGTGCGTCCCCGGCCCAGCATTTT,CASSLGTGASPAQHF
TRBD2,TRBV9,TRBJ2-3,few,TGTGCCAGCAGCGTAGTTAGCGGGCGGCCCACAGATACGCAGTATTTT,CASSVVSGRPTDTQYF
TRBD2,TRBV11-2,TRBJ2-1,.,TGTGCCAGCAGCTTAGGACCCCCTGGACTAGCGGGAGATATCTATGAGCAGTTCTTC,CASSLGPPGLAGDIYEQFF
.,TRBV12-3/TRBV12-4,TRBJ2-1,many,TGTGCCAGCACCCCTTCTTATAAGGGGAACAATGAGCAGTTCTTC,CASTPSYKGNNEQFF
.,TRBV7-2,TRBJ2-3,.,TGTGCCAGCAGCCCTGAGCGGGTCAGGGCCACAGATACGCAGTATTTT,CASSPERVRATDTQYF
.,TRBV7-2,TRBJ1-2,few,TGTGCCAGCAGCTTCGGCAGGGAAGATGGCTACACCTTC,CASSFGREDGYTF
.,TRBV20-1,TRBJ2-7,few,TGCAGTGCCTTTCAGGGCTACGAGCAGTACTTC,CSAFQGYEQYF
TRBD2,TRBV4-2,TRBJ2-7,many,TGTGCCAGCAGCCAAGCTCGAGCGGGAGAAGGTTACGAGCAGTACTTC,CASSQARAGEGYEQYF
TRBD1,TRBV5-1,TRBJ2-1,.,TGCGCCAGCAGCACCTGGACAGGGAGCCCCTCGGCGAATGAGCAGTTCTTC,CASSTWTGSPSANEQFF
.,TRBV28,TRBJ2-1,.,TGTGCCAGCAGTTTTCGGATCGGTGGCGGCTCCTACAATGAGCAGTTCTTC,CASSFRIGGGSYNEQFF
TRBD1,TRBV7-6,TRBJ2-7,.,TGTGCCAGCAGCAAGGGACAGGGGACCGAGCAGTACTTC,CASSKGQGTEQYF
.,TRBV11-2,TRBJ2-7,.,TGTGCCAGCAAGGACCAACTTACACAATACGAGCAGTACTTC,CASKDQLTQYEQYF
TRBD1,TRBV20-1,TRBJ2-1,.,TGCAGTGCTACCGGGACAGGGGGCTGGGCTGAGCAGTTCTTC,CSATGTGGWAEQFF
TRBD1,TRBV28,TRBJ1-6,.,TGTGCCAGCAGTGCGGGGGACAGGGGTTCACCCCTCCACTTT,CASSAGDRGSPLHF
.,TRBV18,TRBJ2-7,few,TGTGCCAGCTCACCCCCCGGCAGTCGTTCCTACGAGCAGTACTTC,CASSPPGSRSYEQYF
.,TRBV29-1,TRBJ2-7,few,TGCAGCGTTGGGGACGGCTACGAGCAGTACTTC,CSVGDGYEQYF
TRBD1,TRBV6-6,TRBJ2-7,.,TGTGCCAGCAGTTATGGGACAGTCACCTACGAGCAGTACTTC,CASSYGTVTYEQYF